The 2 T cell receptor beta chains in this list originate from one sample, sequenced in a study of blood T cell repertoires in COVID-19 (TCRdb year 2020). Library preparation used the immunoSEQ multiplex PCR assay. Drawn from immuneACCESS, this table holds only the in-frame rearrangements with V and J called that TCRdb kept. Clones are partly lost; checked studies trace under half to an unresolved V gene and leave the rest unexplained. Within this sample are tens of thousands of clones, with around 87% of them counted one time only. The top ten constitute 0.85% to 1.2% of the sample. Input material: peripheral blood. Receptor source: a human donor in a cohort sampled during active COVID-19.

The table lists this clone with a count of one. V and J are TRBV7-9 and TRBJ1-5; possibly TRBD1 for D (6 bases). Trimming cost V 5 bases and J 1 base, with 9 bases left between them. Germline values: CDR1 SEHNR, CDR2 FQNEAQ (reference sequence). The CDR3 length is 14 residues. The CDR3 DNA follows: TGTGCCAGCAGCATGCAGGGGAGCAATCAGCCCCAGCATTTT. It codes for CASSMQGSNQPQHF.

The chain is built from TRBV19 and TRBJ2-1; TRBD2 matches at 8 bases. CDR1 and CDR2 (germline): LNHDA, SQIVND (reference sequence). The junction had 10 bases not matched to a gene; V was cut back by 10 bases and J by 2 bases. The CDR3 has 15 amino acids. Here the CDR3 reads CATREGRVTYNEQFF. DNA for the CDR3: TGTGCCACCCGGGAGGGGAGGGTAACCTACAATGAGCAGTTCTTC.